This T cell receptor beta chain originates from a study of blood T cell repertoires in COVID-19. Looking at the study overall: The origin of the acute and convalescent COVID-19 samples was the United States, Italy and Spain. PBMCs, B-cell-depleted T cells, or T cells provided the cDNA or gDNA that made up the material.

The CDR3 has 13 amino acids. Germline V gene lookup returns CDR1 ENHRY and CDR2 SYGVKD. The trim removed 7 bases at V and 5 bases at J, leaving 5 bases unmatched. TCRdb's copy holds only in-frame clones and misses some; the assay was immunoSEQ multiplex PCR. Among 300,000 to 400,000 clones, around 86% were seen once, and the ten largest hold about 4.2%. Living in 24 US areas, the participants were between about 18 and 100 years of age. Participants' own reports of clinical history determined their cohort assignment. The sample was PBMCs or T cells enriched from blood (not recorded which). This chain connects TRBV10-3 to TRBJ1-5; 7 nucleotides match TRBD1. The receptor's source is a woman between 40 and 55 years old with acute COVID-19. The chain's CDR3 is CAINQGEDQPQHF. CDR3 DNA sequence: TGTGCCATCAATCAGGGGGAGGATCAGCCCCAGCATTTT.